This T cell receptor (beta chain) was sequenced during a study of T cell responses to AZD1222 COVID-19 vaccine. Repertoires were generated with immunoSEQ multiplex PCR, while TCRdb's copy carries only in-frame clones and drops some. The sample holds 150,000 or so clones; 82% are singletons and the top ten take about 4%. The source was peripheral blood, collected on day 0 of MenACWY control vaccination. The source of this sequence is an adult in good health.

CDR3 sequence reads: CASSLEVGRYTEAFF. In DNA form, the CDR3 reads TGTGCCAGCAGCTTGGAGGTAGGGAGATATACTGAAGCTTTCTTT. J is TRBJ1-1 and V is TRBV5-5; no reliable D call. V was shortened by 0 bases and J by 5 bases, with 14 bases between the two germline ends. CDR1 and CDR2 from the germline V gene are SGHKS and YYEKEE (reference sequence). The CDR3 sequence is 15 residues long.